The 13 T cell receptor beta chains reported below all come from one sample, sequenced in a study of blood T cell repertoires in COVID-19 (dated by TCRdb to 2018 to 2021). Preparation of the library involved the immunoSEQ multiplex PCR assay. TCRdb obtained this table from immuneACCESS and retained in-frame rearrangements with V and J assigned. These tables miss some clones; where compared with another copy, unresolved V genes account for less than half of the shortfall, and the remainder is unexplained. Recorded for this sample are fewer than 250,000 clones; approximately 87% of them occurred a single time. The ten largest clones represent 2.6% of the sample. The sequenced sample consisted of peripheral blood. The receptors derive from a woman between 70 and 85 years old with active or convalescent COVID-19.

The chain recombines TRBV5-4 with TRBJ2-3; TRBD2 matches at 7 bases. The CDR3 loop spans 15 amino acids. With V trimmed by 3 bases and J by 0 bases, 4 bases remained unmatched. Germline assignment: CDR1 SGHNT and CDR2 YYREEE (reference sequence). CDR3: CASSWGGGSTDTQYF. In DNA, the CDR3 is TGTGCCAGCAGCTGGGGCGGGGGAAGCACAGATACGCAGTATTTT.

This clone has only one observation. V is TRBV19 and J is TRBJ1-2, with D maybe TRBD1 (6 bases). V lost 5 bases, J lost 4 bases, and 17 bases lay in between. This CDR3 has 15 amino acids. The germline V gene encodes CDR1 LNHDA and CDR2 SQIVND (reference sequence). The CDR3, as DNA: TGTGCCAGTAGTCCTGGGGGCAGTAGGGGCTATGGCTACACCTTC. Encoded protein: CASSPGGSRGYGYTF.

This clone was seen more than once but under ten times. The chain recombines TRBV5-1 with TRBJ1-1; no definite D call. Per germline, CDR1 SGHRS and CDR2 YFSETQ. Trimming left V 1 base short and J 3 bases short, with 7 bases between. The CDR3 is made up of 13 amino acids. CDR3 sequence: CASSLKSDTEAFF. The CDR3 DNA follows: TGCGCCAGCAGCTTGAAGTCAGACACTGAAGCTTTCTTT.

CDR3 bases: TGTGCCAGTAGTGCCTCCAGTGCAACTAATGAAAAACTGTTTTTT. Its protein product is CASSASSATNEKLFF. The V call is TRBV19, the J call TRBJ1-4, with no clear D. CDR1 is LNHDA, CDR2 SQIVND, per germline (reference sequence). The CDR3 runs 15 residues. V was clipped by 5 bases and J by 0 bases, with 10 bases between them.

V and J are TRBV7-9 and TRBJ2-6; D is perhaps TRBD2 (5 bases). The germline gives CDR1 SEHNR, CDR2 FQNEAQ (reference sequence). This CDR3 has 14 amino acids. Trimming pared 8 bases from V and 3 bases from J, leaving 11 bases between. The CDR3 here is CASGAVVGANVLTF. The DNA for the CDR3 is TGTGCCAGCGGAGCGGTTGTTGGGGCCAACGTCCTGACTTTC. The full variable domain, rest sourced from reference TRBV7-9 and TRBJ2-6, is DTGVSQNPRHKITKRGQNVTFRCDPISEHNRLYWYRQTLGQGPEFLTYFQNEAQLEKSRLLSDRFSAERPKGSFSTLEIQRTEQGDSAMYLCASGAVVGANVLTFGAGSRLTVL.

The chain employs TRBV14 and TRBJ1-1; D might be TRBD1 (5 bases). This CDR3 comprises 13 residues. The V end lost 1 base, the J end lost 6 bases, and 9 bases lay between the germline ends. CDR1 is SGHDN and CDR2 is FVKESK in the germline V gene. DNA for the CDR3: TGTGCCAGCAGCCAAGGGTGGGGGGCTGAAGCTTTCTTT. Its translation: CASSQGWGAEAFF.

The genes are TRBV3-1 (or the pseudogene TRBV3-2) and TRBJ2-4; the D is unclear. Germline CDR1 and CDR2: LGHDT and YNNKEL (reference sequence). The CDR3 covers 16 residues. Trimming took 1 base from V and 0 from J, leaving 10 bases between them. Here the CDR3 reads CASSQATNVAKNIQYF. The CDR3 DNA follows: TGTGCCAGCAGCCAAGCAACTAACGTAGCCAAAAACATTCAGTACTTC.

This clone was seen a single time. Other DNA sequences of this sample code for an identical CDR3. The V call is TRBV5-1, the J call TRBJ2-7; a possible D gene is TRBD1 (8 bases). The CDR3 covers 15 residues. V lost 4 bases, J lost 3 bases, and 17 bases lay in between. Germline V gene lookup returns CDR1 SGHRS and CDR2 YFSETQ. The CDR3: CASSGGDRSSYEQYF. As DNA, the CDR3 is TGCGCCAGCAGCGGGGGGGACAGGTCCAGCTACGAGCAGTACTTC. Full variable domain (outside the CDR3, taken from reference TRBV5-1 and TRBJ2-7): KAGVTQTPRYLIKTRGQQVTLSCSPISGHRSVSWYQQTPGQGLQFLFEYFSETQRNKGNFPGRFSGRQFSNSRSEMNVSTLELGDSALYLCASSGGDRSSYEQYFGPGTRLTVT.

The rearrangement links TRBV11-3 to TRBJ1-1; D uncertain. V lost 4 bases and J 1 base, leaving 10 bases between the germline ends. This CDR3 contains 14 residues. CDR1 is SGHNT, CDR2 YENEEA, per germline. CDR3 protein: CASSYSSSNTEAFF. In DNA form, the CDR3 reads TGTGCCAGCAGCTACAGTTCCTCGAACACTGAAGCTTTCTTT.

The chain combines TRBV4-1 with TRBJ2-7; unclear D gene. Trimming pared 3 bases from V and 3 bases from J, leaving 15 bases between. The CDR3 contains 15 residues. CDR1 and CDR2 (germline): MGHRA, YSYEKL. CDR3 protein: CASSHAVRGIYEQYF. Here the CDR3 DNA reads TGCGCCAGCAGCCATGCAGTGCGCGGAATCTACGAGCAGTACTTC.

The gene calls are TRBV5-1 and TRBJ2-1; no clear D gene. The CDR3 spans 13 residues. CDR1 and CDR2 from the germline V gene are SGHRS and YFSETQ. V shed 1 base and J shed 4 bases, with 6 bases lying between them. The CDR3 DNA reads as TGCGCCAGCAGCTTGCCCGGGTACAATGAGCAGTTCTTC. Encoded protein: CASSLPGYNEQFF.

The chain recombines TRBV6-5 with TRBJ1-2, with D perhaps matching TRBD1 (6 bases). Looked up from germline, CDR1 is MNHEY and CDR2 is SVGAGI. This CDR3 has 15 residues. The V end was cut by 0 bases, the J end by 3 bases, with 11 bases between. CDR3 DNA: TGTGCCAGCAGTTACTCGCGGGGGCAGTACTATGGCTACACCTTC. Translating gives CASSYSRGQYYGYTF.

The genes are TRBV6-2 or TRBV6-3 and TRBJ2-1; 10 nucleotides match TRBD2. V shed 5 bases, J shed 7 bases, and the junction held 8 bases outside the gene matches. The CDR3 extends over 15 amino acids. Looked up from germline, CDR1 is MNHEY and CDR2 is SVGEGT. CDR3 coding DNA: TGTGCCAGCAGTCCCAGCGGGGGGGCTGGGAATGAGCAGTTCTTC. Translated: CASSPSGGAGNEQFF.